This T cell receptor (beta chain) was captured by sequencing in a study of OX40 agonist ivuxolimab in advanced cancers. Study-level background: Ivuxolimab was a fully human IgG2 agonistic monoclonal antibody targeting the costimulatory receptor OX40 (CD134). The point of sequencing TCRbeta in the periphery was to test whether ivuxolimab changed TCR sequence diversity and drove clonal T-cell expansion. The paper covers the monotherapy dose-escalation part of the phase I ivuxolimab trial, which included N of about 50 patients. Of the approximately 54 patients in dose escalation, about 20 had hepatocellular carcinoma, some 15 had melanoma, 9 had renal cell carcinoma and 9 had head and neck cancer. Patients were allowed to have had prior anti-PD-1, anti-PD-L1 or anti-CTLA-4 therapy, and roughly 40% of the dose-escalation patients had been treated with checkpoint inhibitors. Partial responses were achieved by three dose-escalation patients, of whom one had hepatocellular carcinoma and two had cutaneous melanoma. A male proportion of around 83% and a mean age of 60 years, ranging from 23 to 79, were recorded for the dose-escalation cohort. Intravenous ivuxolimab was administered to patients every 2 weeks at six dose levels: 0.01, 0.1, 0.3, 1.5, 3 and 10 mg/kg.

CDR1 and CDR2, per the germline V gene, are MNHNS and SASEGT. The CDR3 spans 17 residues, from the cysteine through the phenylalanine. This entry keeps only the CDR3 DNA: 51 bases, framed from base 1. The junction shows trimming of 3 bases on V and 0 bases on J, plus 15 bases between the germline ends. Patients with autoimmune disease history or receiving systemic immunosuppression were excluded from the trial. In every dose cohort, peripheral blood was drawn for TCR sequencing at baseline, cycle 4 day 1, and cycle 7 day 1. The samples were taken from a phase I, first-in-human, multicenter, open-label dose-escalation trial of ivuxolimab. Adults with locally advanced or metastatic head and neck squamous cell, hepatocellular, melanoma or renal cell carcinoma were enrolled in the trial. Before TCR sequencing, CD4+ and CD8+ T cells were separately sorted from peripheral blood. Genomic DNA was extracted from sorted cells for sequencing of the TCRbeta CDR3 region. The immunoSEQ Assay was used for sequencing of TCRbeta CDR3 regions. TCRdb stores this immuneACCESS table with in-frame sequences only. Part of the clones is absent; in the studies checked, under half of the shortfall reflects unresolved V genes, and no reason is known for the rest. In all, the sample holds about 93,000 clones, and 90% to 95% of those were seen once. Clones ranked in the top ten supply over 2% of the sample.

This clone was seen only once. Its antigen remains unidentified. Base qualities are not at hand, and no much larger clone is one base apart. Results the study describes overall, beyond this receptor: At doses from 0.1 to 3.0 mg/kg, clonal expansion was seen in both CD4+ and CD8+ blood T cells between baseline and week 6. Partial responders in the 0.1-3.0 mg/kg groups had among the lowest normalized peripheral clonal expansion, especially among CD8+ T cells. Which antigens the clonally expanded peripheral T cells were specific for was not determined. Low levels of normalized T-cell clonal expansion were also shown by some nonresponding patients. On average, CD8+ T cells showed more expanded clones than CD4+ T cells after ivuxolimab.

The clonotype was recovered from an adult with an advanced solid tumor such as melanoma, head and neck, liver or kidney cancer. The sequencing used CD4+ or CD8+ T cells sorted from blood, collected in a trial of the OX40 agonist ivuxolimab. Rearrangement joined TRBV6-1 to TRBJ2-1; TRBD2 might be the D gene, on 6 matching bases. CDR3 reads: CASSDLGLSYSYNEQFF. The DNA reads TGTGCCAGCAGTGACCTGGGACTTTCTTACTCCTACAATGAGCAGTTCTTC.